One sample yielded the 22 T cell receptor beta chains listed below, sequenced in a study of blood T cell repertoires in COVID-19 (dated by TCRdb to about 2020). Libraries were prepared through the immunoSEQ multiplex PCR assay. TCRdb stores this immuneACCESS table with in-frame sequences only. Part of the clones is absent; in the studies checked, under half of the shortfall reflects unresolved V genes, and no reason is known for the rest. The sample records roughly 86,000 clones, about 85% of which are singletons. Jointly, the top ten make up 2.5% to 3.5% of the sample. The sample taken for sequencing was peripheral blood. These receptors originate from a woman older than 75 with COVID-19, enrolled during active disease.

J is TRBJ1-2 and V is TRBV11-1; 12 bases fit TRBD1. The CDR3 has 18 residues. V was pared by 0 bases and J by 4 bases, with 9 bases of the junction left unmatched. Germline CDR1 and CDR2: SGHAT and FQDESV (reference sequence). CDR3 DNA: TGTGCCAGCAGCTTAGCTCCGGGACAGGGGGCGCTCAGCTATGGCTACACCTTC. Protein product: CASSLAPGQGALSYGYTF.

The chain is built from TRBV4-2 and TRBJ2-7; D not resolved. Trimming pared 4 bases from V and 7 bases from J, leaving 17 bases between. The CDR3 extends over 14 amino acids. From germline, CDR1 is LGHNA and CDR2 YNFKEQ. DNA for the CDR3: TGTGCCAGCAGCCCCCGAGGAAAGGTAATAGAGCAGTACTTC. The encoded protein is CASSPRGKVIEQYF.

V gene TRBV18 combines with J gene TRBJ1-2; perhaps TRBD1 as D (5 bases). The CDR3 runs to 13 residues. CDR1 is KGHSH, CDR2 LQKENI, per germline. V was trimmed by 3 bases and J by 6 bases, leaving 11 bases between them. This chain's CDR3 is CASSPQGVDGYTF. DNA of the CDR3: TGTGCCAGCTCACCTCAGGGTGTGGATGGCTACACCTTC.

This clone was found once. V is TRBV18 and J is TRBJ2-7, with 9 bases matching TRBD1. Looked up from germline, CDR1 is KGHSH and CDR2 is LQKENI. This CDR3 is 13 amino acids long. Losses at the gene ends were 8 bases for V and 3 bases for J; bases not matched to a gene: 5. CDR3 in amino acids: CASGDRGFYEQYF. The CDR3 nucleotides read TGTGCCAGCGGCGACAGGGGGTTCTACGAGCAGTACTTC.

The chain recombines TRBV5-5 with TRBJ1-2; 10 nucleotides align to TRBD1. Trimming cost V 3 bases and J 6 bases; bases outside gene matches: 11. CDR1 is SGHKS and CDR2 is YYEKEE in the germline V gene (reference sequence). CDR3 length: 16 residues. CDR3 region: CASSSSGTGVPNGYTF. DNA of the CDR3: TGTGCCAGCAGCTCCTCCGGGACAGGGGTCCCAAATGGCTACACCTTC.

The chain is built from TRBV21-1 and TRBJ1-5. TRBV21-1 is a known pseudogene. CDR3 size: 16 residues. The CDR3 nucleotides are TGTGCCAGCAGCAAAGATGCTGCGGGGACGGAACAGCCCCAGCATTTT. This encodes CASSKDAAGTEQPQHF.

The chain couples TRBV6-2 or TRBV6-3 to TRBJ1-5, with TRBD1 as a possible D gene (6 bases). V lost 0 bases and J lost 2, with 14 bases in between. The CDR3 is 17 amino acids. The germline CDR1 and CDR2 sequences are MNHEY and SVGEGT. The CDR3 DNA sequence: TGTGCCAGCAGTTACTCATTTTGGGGGGGCGGCAATCAGCCCCAGCATTTT. Its protein is CASSYSFWGGGNQPQHF.

The chain employs TRBV30 and TRBJ1-2; TRBD1 agrees at 7 bases. Germline V CDR1 and CDR2: GTSNPN, SVGIG (reference sequence). The CDR3 has 15 amino acids. The junction had 10 bases not matched to a gene; V was cut back by 4 bases and J by 2 bases. CDR3 protein: CAWTYRDRPNYGYTF. The CDR3 DNA reads TGTGCCTGGACCTACCGGGACAGACCAAACTATGGCTACACCTTC.

The chain uses TRBV5-1 and TRBJ1-2, with 9 bases aligning to TRBD1. Germline CDR1 SGHRS, CDR2 YFSETQ. J was trimmed by 6 bases and V by 4 bases; bases with no gene match: 13. This CDR3 region has 16 residues. The CDR3: CASSPTRDRDADGYTF. The CDR3 DNA sequence: TGCGCCAGCAGCCCGACCCGGGACAGGGATGCTGATGGCTACACCTTC. Looking up the rest from reference TRBV5-1 and TRBJ1-2 gives the full variable domain: KAGVTQTPRYLIKTRGQQVTLSCSPISGHRSVSWYQQTPGQGLQFLFEYFSETQRNKGNFPGRFSGRQFSNSRSEMNVSTLELGDSALYLCASSPTRDRDADGYTFGSGTRLTVV.

The chain joins TRBV2 to TRBJ1-6; maybe TRBD1 (6 bases). The CDR3 is 16 residues long. V lost 3 bases and J lost 5, with 14 bases in between. Germline CDR1 is SNHLY and CDR2 is FYNNEI. CDR3 protein: CASSERPGHHNSPLHF. CDR3 bases: TGTGCCAGCAGTGAGCGACCGGGACATCATAATTCACCCCTCCACTTT.

V usage is TRBV28 and J usage is TRBJ1-1, with 7 nucleotides matching TRBD1. V shed 5 bases and J 1 base; nucleotides not matched to a gene: 4. Germline lookup yields CDR1 MDHEN and CDR2 SYDVKM. The CDR3 sequence is 14 residues long. CDR3 in DNA: TGTGCCAGCAGTCCAGGGACAGCGAACACTGAAGCTTTCTTT. Encoded protein: CASSPGTANTEAFF.

The V gene is TRBV29-1, the J gene TRBJ2-1; possible D gene TRBD2, 6 bases. V was shortened by 3 bases and J by 3 bases, with 12 bases between the two germline ends. Germline CDR1 and CDR2: SQVTM and ANQGSEA. The CDR3 runs 14 residues. This CDR3 is CSVDRAGNYNEQFF. In DNA form, the CDR3 reads TGCAGCGTTGATAGGGCGGGGAACTACAATGAGCAGTTCTTC.

Only one count was recorded for this clone. V is TRBV29-1 and J is TRBJ1-5, with D maybe TRBD1 (6 bases). Germline lookup yields CDR1 SQVTM and CDR2 ANQGSEA. The CDR3 is 13 amino acids. V was cut by 4 bases and J by 7 bases, with 14 bases left in between. Written as DNA, the CDR3 is TGCAGCGTTGCGCCGGGTGGGGGCCAGCCCCAGCATTTT. It is translated as CSVAPGGGQPQHF.

This rearrangement joins TRBV30 to TRBJ2-6; 9 nucleotides line up with TRBD1. With 0 bases clipped from V and 1 base from J, the junction kept 10 bases outside the gene matches. Per the germline V gene, CDR1 is GTSNPN and CDR2 is SVGIG (reference sequence). The CDR3 consists of 19 residues. CDR3 amino acids: CAWSVFVLTGGSGANVLTF. DNA of the CDR3: TGTGCCTGGAGTGTTTTCGTCCTGACAGGGGGATCTGGGGCCAACGTCCTGACTTTC. The full variable domain, in which reference TRBV30 and TRBJ2-6 provide the parts outside the CDR3, is SQTIHQWPATLVQPVGSPLSLECTVEGTSNPNLYWYRQAAGRGLQLLFYSVGIGQISSEVPQNLSASRPQDRQFILSSKKLLLSDSGFYLCAWSVFVLTGGSGANVLTFGAGSRLTVL.

V usage is TRBV7-9 and J usage is TRBJ1-2, with D maybe TRBD1 (5 bases). Deletions cut 4 bases from V and 3 bases from J, with 9 bases between. The CDR3 runs to 13 residues. Germline V lookup: CDR1 SEHNR, CDR2 FQNEAQ (reference sequence). The CDR3, as DNA: TGTGCCAGCAGCTATGGGGGGGACTATGGCTACACCTTC. This gives the protein CASSYGGDYGYTF.

The chain joins TRBV10-2 to TRBJ2-1; 10 bases agree with TRBD2. Germline assignment: CDR1 WSHSY and CDR2 SAAADI. The CDR3 contains 14 residues. V gave up 10 bases and J gave up 5 bases; unmatched junction bases: 8. CDR3 sequence: CATSTSGVDNEQFF. The CDR3 nucleotides read TGCGCCACCTCTACTAGCGGGGTGGACAATGAGCAGTTCTTC.

The rearrangement uses TRBV28 and TRBJ2-3; perhaps TRBD2 as D (5 bases). The CDR3 extends over 11 amino acids. The V gene lost 4 bases and the J gene lost 7 bases, with 6 bases spanning the gap. Germline loops: CDR1 MDHEN, CDR2 SYDVKM. Written as DNA, the CDR3 is TGTGCCAGCAGTTCTAGCTATACGCAGTATTTT. This gives the protein CASSSSYTQYF.

The CDR3 region has the DNA TGCGCCAGCAGTATGTCTAGCGGCCCTGCGAACACCGGGGAGCTGTTTTTT. It is translated as CASSMSSGPANTGELFF. This chain uses TRBV10-2 with TRBJ2-2; 7 bases line up with TRBD2. The ends lost 5 bases at V and 0 bases at J; junction bases unmatched: 9. Germline loops: CDR1 WSHSY, CDR2 SAAADI. This CDR3 has 17 residues.

This rearrangement joins TRBV11-2 to TRBJ1-2; maybe TRBD1 (5 bases). CDR1 is SGHAT, CDR2 FQNNGV, per germline. Trimming removed 1 base at V and 3 bases at J, with 6 bases between. The CDR3 has 13 amino acids. CDR3 protein: CASSLVRDYGYTF. Written as DNA, the CDR3 is TGTGCCAGCAGCTTAGTCAGGGACTATGGCTACACCTTC.

This chain uses TRBV5-4 with TRBJ2-2; 8 bases map to TRBD2. V trimming: 4 bases; J trimming: 1 base; junction bases outside the gene matches: 3. This CDR3 contains 15 residues. Germline V gives CDR1 SGHNT, CDR2 YYREEE (reference sequence). The CDR3 region has the DNA TGTGCCAGCAGCCTGGGACTAGAGAACACCGGGGAGCTGTTTTTT. It translates to CASSLGLENTGELFF.

This clone was seen once. The rearrangement links TRBV11-1 to TRBJ2-3; weak D call: TRBD2 (6 bases). Germline CDR1 and CDR2: SGHAT and FQDESV (reference sequence). This CDR3 has 15 amino acids. The V end lost 3 bases, the J end lost 2 bases, and 12 bases lay between the germline ends. CDR3 sequence reads: CASSFDGGPTDTQYF. CDR3 DNA: TGTGCCAGCAGCTTTGATGGAGGGCCCACAGATACGCAGTATTTT.

The rearrangement links TRBV11-2 to TRBJ2-3; D call uncertain. The CDR3 loop spans 14 amino acids. CDR1 is SGHAT and CDR2 is FQNNGV in the germline V gene. The germline V and J ends were trimmed by 0 bases and 1 base, with 5 bases remaining between them. The CDR3 here is CASSLDSRTDTQYF. The CDR3 DNA follows: TGTGCCAGCAGCTTAGACTCCCGCACAGATACGCAGTATTTT.